The clone carrying this T cell receptor beta chain was counted only a few times. These data belong to a study of response to subunit inactivated influenza vaccine. One entry per CDR3 protein results from TCRdb running MiXCR on the RT-PCR reads. The repertoire holds 400,000 to 650,000 distinct CDR3 sequences, approximately 7.7% seen once, with about an eighth in the top ten. The germline CDR1 and CDR2 sequences are SQVTM and ANQGSEA. Trimming removed 5 bases at V and 0 bases at J, with 8 bases between. CDR3 length: 13 amino acids. V gene TRBV29-1 combines with J gene TRBJ2-1; D unresolved. The source of this sequence is a man between 50 and 69 years old who received an inactivated influenza vaccine. Sequences were derived from PBMCs from blood, sampled roughly 24 months after vaccination. CDR3 residues: CSVRTDSYNEQFF. DNA for the CDR3: TGCAGCGTTCGGACGGACTCCTACAATGAGCAGTTCTTC.